This record concerns one T cell receptor (beta chain) sequence. What this receptor recognizes is not known. No much larger clonotype is one base removed from it; base qualities were not supplied. The record originates from a study of blood T cell repertoires in COVID-19 (dated by TCRdb to the early 2020s). About the investigation overall: Collaborator samples came from the United States, Italy and Spain and covered acute and convalescent phases of COVID-19. The prospective study material was composed of cDNA or gDNA derived from T cells, B-cell-depleted T cells, or PBMCs. Deeply sampled blood TCRbeta repertoires from subjects exposed to, actively infected with, or recovered from COVID-19 were included in the dataset. A freely available public database, intended as a resource for researchers studying the immune response to SARS-CoV-2, is where the repertoires were released. Samples came from the ongoing ImmuneRACE study (first 160 participants) plus 1,254 subjects from 6 global collaborators. Nearly every sample came with metadata listing a de-identified subject ID, COVID-19 status, age in years and sex. Where HLA class I and class II types were available, the types were taken from metadata supplied by the sample provider, not from assay-based typing.

V sheds 0 bases and J sheds 2 bases, leaving 11 bases between their ends. Taken from the germline V gene, the CDR1 and CDR2 loops are SGHRS and YFSETQ. Its CDR3 holds 16 amino acids, cysteine through phenylalanine. Left in the record is the CDR3 DNA by itself, 48 bases read in frame from the first base. One collaborating source in Seattle enrolled patients while the patients were actively infected and followed the patients over time throughout the course of disease. Each collaborating institution followed its own protocols to collect whole blood in K2EDTA tubes. For TCRbeta analysis, collaborators shipped samples in one of three forms: frozen whole blood, isolated PBMCs, or DNA extracted from either of those sample types. General study outcomes and caveats: The amount of clinical and demographic metadata varied by source and participant and was provided uncurated.

The immunoSEQ Assay, a bias-controlled multiplex PCR, was used to amplify TCRbeta CDR3 regions from genomic DNA. The published analysis was carried out like this. Nucleated cell counts per sample were estimated from amplification of reference gene primers within the assay. Sequence reads were collapsed and filtered to measure the absolute abundance of every unique TCRbeta CDR3 rearrangement. For each sample, productive Simpson clonality was calculated as the square root of Simpson's diversity index across productive rearrangements. TCRdb provides this immuneACCESS table in a form limited to in-frame rearrangements. Some clones are lacking; in checked studies, under half of them reflect an unresolved V gene, and why the rest are absent is not known. Clone size and V and J calls were adopted from that table, with D and trimming inferred from the DNA. The sample table lists roughly 99,000 clones, 88% of them with a count of one. Jointly, the top ten make up around 2.1% of the sample.

The chain couples TRBV5-1 to TRBJ1-4, with the D gene too uncertain to name. This TCR came from a man aged 50-59 years with COVID-19, enrolled during active disease. The sample consisted of peripheral blood. The DNA is TGCGCCAGCAGCTTGGAGGGAGGTGGGACTAATGAAAAACTGTTTTTT. It codes for CASSLEGGGTNEKLFF.